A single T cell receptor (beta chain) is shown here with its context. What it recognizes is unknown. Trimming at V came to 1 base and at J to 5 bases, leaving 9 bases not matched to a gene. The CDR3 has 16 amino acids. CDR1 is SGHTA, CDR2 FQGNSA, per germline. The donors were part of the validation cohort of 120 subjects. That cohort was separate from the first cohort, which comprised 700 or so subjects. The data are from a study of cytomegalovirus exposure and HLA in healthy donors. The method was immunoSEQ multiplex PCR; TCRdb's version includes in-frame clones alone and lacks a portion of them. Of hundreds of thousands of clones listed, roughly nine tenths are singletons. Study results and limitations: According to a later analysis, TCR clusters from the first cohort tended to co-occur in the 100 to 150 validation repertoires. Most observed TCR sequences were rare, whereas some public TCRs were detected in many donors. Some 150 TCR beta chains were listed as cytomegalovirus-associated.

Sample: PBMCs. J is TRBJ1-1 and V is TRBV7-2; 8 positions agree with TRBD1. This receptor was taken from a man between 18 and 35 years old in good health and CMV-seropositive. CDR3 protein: CASSLDSVRTGTEAFF. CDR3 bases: TGTGCCAGCAGCTTAGATTCTGTTCGGACAGGGACTGAAGCTTTCTTT.